The 13 T cell receptor beta chains below all came from one sample that was sequenced in a study of regulatory T cells in long-lasting Graves disease. Through Arm-PCR of CDR3 regions and iRepertoire HTBI primers, TCR beta libraries were built. TCRdb re-derived calls from the multiplex PCR reads in MiXCR, one entry per CDR3 protein. The sample holds under 450,000 distinct CDR3 sequences; less than 25% are singletons and the top ten take approximately 25%. Documented time point: persistent/refractory GD, antithyroid drugs over 5 years with positive TRAb. TCR sequences were obtained from RNA taken from PBMCs. Sequences were derived from peripheral blood mononuclear cells (PBMCs), sampled when the disease was refractory, from a patient treated with antithyroid drugs. These receptors were taken from a female donor with Graves disease.

The chain combines TRBV19 with TRBJ2-5; 10 bases are shared with TRBD2. Trimming removed 7 bases from V and 4 bases from J; junction bases left unmatched: 15. In germline, CDR1 is LNHDA, CDR2 SQIVND (reference sequence). This CDR3 spans 17 amino acids. The CDR3 coding sequence is TGTGCCAGTACGGCCAGCGGGAGGGCCCGGGAGCGAGAGACCCAGTACTTC. It yields the protein CASTASGRARERETQYF.

This clonotype came up many times. V and J are TRBV2 and TRBJ1-1; D is uncertain. V lost 7 bases to trimming and J lost 0 bases, with 15 bases between them. Germline V gene lookup returns CDR1 SNHLY and CDR2 FYNNEI. CDR3 length: 15 amino acids. As DNA, the CDR3 is TGTGCCAGCATTCGGTGGGGTATAATGAACACTGAAGCTTTCTTT. Translating gives CASIRWGIMNTEAFF.

V gene TRBV5-6 combines with J gene TRBJ1-6, with a possible D match to TRBD1 (6 bases). CDR3 length equals 15 residues. The germline V gene encodes CDR1 SGHDT and CDR2 YYEEEE. The V gene lost 4 bases and the J gene lost 8 bases, with 16 bases spanning the gap. The DNA of the CDR3 is TGTGCCAGCAGCCCCCGGACAGCCCAGGATTCACCCCTCCACTTT. This gives the protein CASSPRTAQDSPLHF. Variable domain in full (rest from reference TRBV5-6 and TRBJ1-6): DAGVTQSPTHLIKTRGQQVTLRCSPKSGHDTVSWYQQALGQGPQFIFQYYEEEERQRGNFPDRFSGHQFPNYSSELNVNALLLGDSALYLCASSPRTAQDSPLHFGNGTRLTVT.

The DNA for the CDR3 is TGTGCCAGCAGTTTATTTGGCGGAAACGGAAATCAGCCCCAGCATTTT. Its protein product is CASSLFGGNGNQPQHF. The chain couples TRBV28 to TRBJ1-5; no reliable D call. Trimming pared 1 base from V and 4 bases from J, leaving 14 bases between. Germline loops: CDR1 MDHEN, CDR2 SYDVKM. There are 16 residues in the CDR3.

This clonotype showed up just a few times. The gene calls are TRBV20-1 and TRBJ2-3; D unresolved. Germline V gene data show CDR1 as DFQATT and CDR2 as SNEGSKA (reference sequence). The CDR3 contains 13 residues. V lost 6 bases to trimming and J lost 4 bases, with 14 bases between them. CDR3 in amino acids: CSAQDTVADTQYF. The CDR3 nucleotides read TGCAGTGCCCAAGACACGGTGGCAGATACGCAGTATTTT.

This sequence joins TRBV7-2 and TRBJ2-1; no clear D. V was trimmed by 4 bases and J by 10 bases, leaving 11 bases between them. CDR3 length: 12 residues. Germline lookup yields CDR1 SGHTA and CDR2 FQGNSA. CDR3 bases: TGTGCCAGCAGCTCCCCCCTGGCGGAGCAGTTCTTC. Amino acid sequence: CASSSPLAEQFF.

This clonotype has a handful of counts. This may be a read error, as it is one base from a much larger clone. V usage is TRBV28 and J usage is TRBJ1-1; D not certain. There are 13 residues in the CDR3. The germline V gene has CDR1 MDHEN and CDR2 SYDVKM. V was clipped by 6 bases and J by 4 bases, with 12 bases between them. The CDR3 spells CASRDDPSTEAFF. CDR3 nucleotides: TGTGCCAGCAGAGATGACCCGAGCACTGAAGCTTTCTTT.

This clonotype was seen at least ten times. The V and J genes are TRBV12-3 or TRBV12-4 and TRBJ1-3, with 9 positions matching TRBD1. The CDR3 totals 16 residues. V lost 7 bases and J lost 0; bases outside the gene matches: 7. The CDR3 spells CASTGTGKSSGNTIYF. The CDR3 nucleotides are TGTGCCAGCACCGGGACAGGGAAGAGCTCTGGAAACACCATATATTTT.

This clonotype came up many times. This chain uses TRBV28 with TRBJ2-4; 7 bases line up with TRBD1. Germline-derived CDR1 and CDR2 are MDHEN and SYDVKM. The CDR3 extends over 16 amino acids. After removal of 4 bases from V and 0 bases from J, the junction contained 6 bases not matched to a gene. The chain's CDR3 is CASSSGQPLAKNIQYF. DNA for the CDR3: TGTGCCAGCAGTTCGGGACAGCCTCTAGCCAAAAACATTCAGTACTTC.

This chain links TRBV2 with TRBJ2-7; D not certain. V gave up 7 bases and J gave up 0 bases, with 13 bases separating them. This CDR3 is 14 amino acids long. CDR1 is SNHLY and CDR2 is FYNNEI in the germline V gene. The CDR3 bases are TGTGCCAGCAAGGAGACGTACGTCTCCTACGAGCAGTACTTC. Residues: CASKETYVSYEQYF.

Note on this clonotype: Being one base from a much bigger clone, this may be a read error. The chain couples TRBV12-3 or TRBV12-4 to TRBJ1-5; weak D call: TRBD1 (5 bases). The CDR3 has 14 residues. The DNA of the CDR3 is TGTGCCAGCAGGGCAGGGACTAGCAATCAGCCCCGGCATTTT. Amino acids: CASRAGTSNQPRHF.

Regarding this clonotype: Possible read error: a much larger clone is one base away. The J gene is TRBJ1-1, the V gene TRBV28, with TRBD1 matching over 7 bases. The junction had 6 bases not matched to a gene; V was cut back by 7 bases and J by 4 bases. The CDR3 has 13 residues. Looked up from germline, CDR1 is MDHEN and CDR2 is SYDVKM. The chain's CDR3 is CASKVGGFTEAFF. The CDR3 DNA sequence: TGTGCCAGCAAGGTAGGGGGCTTCACTGAAGCTTTCTTT.

The chain joins TRBV5-1 to TRBJ1-1; D gene uncertain. The germline gives CDR1 SGHRS, CDR2 YFSETQ. Trimming took 0 bases from V and 2 from J, leaving 8 bases between them. CDR3 length: 14 residues. Here the CDR3 reads CASSLVWGNTEAFF. CDR3 coding DNA: TGCGCCAGCAGCTTGGTATGGGGAAACACTGAAGCTTTCTTT.